The 21 T cell receptor beta chains below all came from one sample that was sequenced in a study of cytomegalovirus exposure and HLA in healthy donors. TCRdb's copy holds only in-frame clones and misses some; the assay was immunoSEQ multiplex PCR. The sample contains tens of thousands of clones, roughly 88% of which appear only once. The sequencing input was PBMCs. Receptors originate from a young man in good health and CMV-seronegative.

This chain joins TRBV6-5 and TRBJ2-1; TRBD2 matches 8 bases. Trimming at V came to 2 bases and at J to 10 bases, leaving 7 bases not matched to a gene. This CDR3 region has 14 residues. Germline-derived CDR1 and CDR2 are MNHEY and SVGAGI. The CDR3 region has the DNA TGTGCCAGCAGTTACACAGGACTAGCTGGGGAGCAGTTCTTC. This encodes CASSYTGLAGEQFF.

Here the CDR3 DNA reads TGTGCCAGCAGCGTAGCTCCAGCGGGAGCGGGGGAGACCCAGTACTTC. It yields the protein CASSVAPAGAGETQYF. J is TRBJ2-5 and V is TRBV9; 8 bases align to TRBD2. J was trimmed by 5 bases and V by 0 bases; bases with no gene match: 9. This CDR3 comprises 16 residues. The V gene's germline CDR1 is SGDLS and CDR2 YYNGEE.

This rearrangement joins TRBV6-5 to TRBJ1-5; the D is unclear. Germline V gives CDR1 MNHEY, CDR2 SVGAGI. The V gene lost 0 bases and the J gene lost 4 bases, with 7 bases spanning the gap. CDR3 size: 14 residues. The CDR3 loop reads CASSYSNGNQPQHF. CDR3 nucleotides: TGTGCCAGCAGTTACTCGAACGGGAATCAGCCCCAGCATTTT.

This clone turned up a few times. V and J are TRBV20-1 and TRBJ1-2; D ambiguous. Germline V gene lookup returns CDR1 DFQATT and CDR2 SNEGSKA (reference sequence). CDR3 length: 10 amino acids. Trimming left V 6 bases short and J 8 bases short, with 10 bases between. DNA for the CDR3: TGCAGTGCGGACCCGGGGGGCTACACCTTC. Its translation: CSADPGGYTF.

CDR3 nucleotides: TGTGCCAGCACCACCCGGACTAGCGGGAAAAGCACAGATACGCAGTATTTT. This encodes CASTTRTSGKSTDTQYF. The chain has TRBV5-6 and TRBJ2-3, with TRBD2 identical over 12 bases. Germline loops: CDR1 SGHDT, CDR2 YYEEEE. J gave up 0 bases and V 6 bases, and 8 bases lay outside the gene matches. CDR3 length equals 17 residues.

CDR3 protein: CASTYREGHNTGANVLTF. CDR3 nucleotide sequence: TGTGCCAGCACCTACCGGGAGGGCCATAATACTGGGGCCAACGTCCTGACTTTC. The chain is built from TRBV5-5 and TRBJ2-6; TRBD2 matches 8 bases. The J segment lost 2 bases and the V segment lost 6 bases, leaving 13 bases of the junction unmatched. The germline gives CDR1 SGHKS, CDR2 YYEKEE (reference sequence). The CDR3 loop spans 18 amino acids.

The chain employs TRBV6-1 and TRBJ2-7; TRBD1 aligns across 8 bases. V lost 6 bases and J lost 9; bases outside the gene matches: 16. The germline V gene encodes CDR1 MNHNS and CDR2 SASEGT. The length of the CDR3 is 15 residues. CDR3 sequence reads: CASRNSEGQGRAQYF. The CDR3 region has the DNA TGTGCCAGCAGAAATTCCGAAGGACAGGGTAGGGCGCAGTACTTC.

DNA of the CDR3: TGTGCCAGCAGCTTAGACGGGGAACTGTTTTTT. Encoded protein: CASSLDGELFF. This rearrangement joins TRBV7-9 to TRBJ1-4; D gene ambiguous. Germline V gene sequence: CDR1 SEHNR, CDR2 FQNEAQ (reference sequence). This CDR3 contains 11 residues. The V gene lost 1 base and the J gene lost 12 bases, with 6 bases spanning the gap.

The CDR3 DNA is TGTGCCAGCAGAGCCGGGACAGGGGGTTCAAGGGGCACTGAAGCTTTCTTT. Translation: CASRAGTGGSRGTEAFF. This chain joins TRBV7-9 and TRBJ1-1; 11 positions match TRBD1. The CDR3 totals 17 residues. Germline V CDR1 and CDR2: SEHNR, FQNEAQ (reference sequence). The junction had 13 bases not matched to a gene; V was cut back by 6 bases and J by 4 bases.

V and J are TRBV28 and TRBJ1-1, with unresolved D. Germline V gene sequence: CDR1 MDHEN, CDR2 SYDVKM. The CDR3 is made up of 15 amino acids. V lost 8 bases and J lost 6, with 22 bases in between. The CDR3 sequence: CASLYLAATPPEAFF. The DNA for the CDR3 is TGTGCCAGCCTTTATCTAGCAGCGACTCCCCCTGAAGCTTTCTTT.

This clone was detected only a few times. This sequence joins TRBV21-1 and TRBJ2-7; TRBD2, as called in the table, went unchecked against the DNA. TRBV21-1 is termed a pseudogene. CDR3 length equals 16 residues. The CDR3 DNA is TGTGCCAGCAGCAAGGGAACTAGCGGGAGACAGTACGAGCAGTACTTC. Translation: CASSKGTSGRQYEQYF.

The gene calls are TRBV6-1 and TRBJ2-7; possible D gene TRBD1, 5 bases. This CDR3 has 12 amino acids. Germline V gene data show CDR1 as MNHNS and CDR2 as SASEGT. The V end was cut by 6 bases, the J end by 2 bases, with 8 bases between. The CDR3 here is CASRAGTYEQYF. The CDR3 region has the DNA TGTGCCAGCAGGGCAGGGACCTACGAGCAGTACTTC.

This chain joins TRBV27 and TRBJ2-5; possible D gene TRBD2, 6 bases. The CDR3 spans 14 residues. V lost 0 bases to trimming and J lost 7 bases, with 12 bases between them. From germline, CDR1 is MNHEY and CDR2 SMNVEV (reference sequence). CDR3 in DNA: TGTGCCAGCAGTTTATCTCTAGCGATCGGGACCCAGTACTTC. Translating it yields CASSLSLAIGTQYF.

The genes are TRBV19 and TRBJ1-3, with D unclear. The CDR3 has 15 residues. In germline, CDR1 is LNHDA, CDR2 SQIVND (reference sequence). The V and J ends lost 4 bases and 0 bases respectively, with 10 bases between them. The CDR3 bases are TGTGCCAGTAGTACCCGGTGGAGCTCTGGAAACACCATATATTTT. The encoded protein is CASSTRWSSGNTIYF.

The chain recombines TRBV10-3 with TRBJ2-3; 12 bases agree with TRBD2. The CDR3 length is 16 residues. Germline lookup yields CDR1 ENHRY and CDR2 SYGVKD. V was pared by 0 bases and J by 5 bases, with 3 bases of the junction left unmatched. The CDR3 loop is CAISESLAGGLDTQYF. CDR3 coding DNA: TGTGCCATCAGTGAGTCCCTAGCGGGAGGGTTAGATACGCAGTATTTT.

Here the CDR3 DNA reads TGTGCCAGCAGCCAATCGGCAGGGGTCCAGCTTCAGCCCCAGCATTTT. Translated, it gives CASSQSAGVQLQPQHF. This chain uses TRBV27 with TRBJ1-5, with D maybe TRBD1 (6 bases). Germline V CDR1 and CDR2: MNHEY, SMNVEV (reference sequence). The CDR3 sequence is 16 residues long. Trimming left V 6 bases short and J 6 bases short, with 21 bases between.

The chain recombines TRBV4-1 with TRBJ2-6; D is unclear. This CDR3 has 15 residues. Germline V gene sequence: CDR1 MGHRA, CDR2 YSYEKL. The V end lost 3 bases, the J end lost 6 bases, and 12 bases lay between the germline ends. In nucleotides, the CDR3 is TGCGCCAGCAGCCAGAAGCTCTGGGCGGCCAACGTCCTGACTTTC. It is translated as CASSQKLWAANVLTF.

V gene TRBV6-1 combines with J gene TRBJ2-7; 7 positions agree with TRBD1. CDR3 length equals 13 residues. V lost 6 bases to trimming and J lost 7 bases; unmatched junction nucleotides: 9. CDR1 and CDR2 (germline): MNHNS, SASEGT. CDR3 nucleotide sequence: TGTGCCAGCAGAACGATGGGACAGATTGAGCAGTACTTC. Translated, it gives CASRTMGQIEQYF.

This clone appeared a single time. The DNA of the CDR3 is TGCGCCAGCGGACAGGCCTACTCTGGGGCCAACGTCCTGACTTTC. This codes for CASGQAYSGANVLTF. The chain recombines TRBV5-1 with TRBJ2-6, with TRBD1 matching 7 bases. The CDR3 contains 15 residues. Germline loops: CDR1 SGHRS, CDR2 YFSETQ. The V segment lost 7 bases and the J segment 0 bases; nucleotides outside the gene matches: 4.

The rearrangement links TRBV5-1 to TRBJ2-2, with D possibly TRBD2 on 6 matching bases. Germline assignment: CDR1 SGHRS and CDR2 YFSETQ. V lost 0 bases and J 4 bases, leaving 13 bases between the germline ends. The CDR3 consists of 16 residues. The CDR3 DNA sequence: TGCGCCAGCAGCTTGGCTGGGACTTACTCCACCGGGGAGCTGTTTTTT. Translated, it gives CASSLAGTYSTGELFF.

The chain combines TRBV6-5 with TRBJ2-3; 13 bases match TRBD2. CDR3 size: 15 residues. In germline, CDR1 is MNHEY, CDR2 SVGAGI. The V and J ends lost 6 bases and 4 bases, in that order; junction bases with no gene match: 4. The CDR3 DNA reads as TGTGCCAGCAGCTCAACTAGCGGGGGGGCAGATACGCAGTATTTT. Translated: CASSSTSGGADTQYF.